This T cell receptor (beta chain) derives from a study of OX40 agonist ivuxolimab in advanced cancers. As for the study in general: Two patients with cutaneous melanoma and one with hepatocellular carcinoma, three in total, showed partial responses. Findings and limits, study-wide: There were, on average, more expanded clones in CD8+ T cells than in CD4+. The antigens recognized by the expanded peripheral T cells, that is their antigen specificity, were not determined.

Germline V CDR1 and CDR2: SGHTA, FQGNSA. The CDR3 length is 12 residues. V was cut by 5 bases and J by 0 bases, with 4 bases left in between. The method was immunoSEQ multiplex PCR; TCRdb's version includes in-frame clones alone and lacks a portion of them. The data contain around 26,000 clones, 65% to 90% of them singletons. Blood draws occurred at baseline, cycle 4 day 1, and cycle 7 day 1. This clone was counted between two and nine times. Its antigen is not known. This sequence originates from an adult with an advanced solid tumor such as melanoma, head and neck, liver or kidney cancer. The rearrangement uses TRBV7-2 and TRBJ1-1; the D is unclear. Sequencing used CD4+ or CD8+ T cells sorted from blood, obtained in a trial of the OX40 agonist ivuxolimab. The CDR3 loop reads CASSPMNTEAFF. The DNA for the CDR3 is TGTGCCAGCAGCCCGATGAACACTGAAGCTTTCTTT.